The clone carrying this T cell receptor (beta chain) has more than one count but fewer than ten. What it recognizes is unknown. This record comes from a study of T cell repertoires in cytomegalovirus infection. Study summary: Public TCR beta signature analysis indicated the presence of both CMV infection and matching HLA type.

General study findings and limits: Summed frequency of public TCR beta families distinguished CMV carriers with the relevant HLA. HLA-C-restricted TCR beta clonotypes specific for CMV led the ex vivo response.

Germline V CDR1 and CDR2: MNHNS, SASEGT. This CDR3 comprises 14 residues. V lost 7 bases and J 6 bases, leaving 16 bases between the germline ends. TCRdb fed the reads into MiXCR, producing one record per CDR3 protein. The repertoire consists of around 94,000 distinct CDR3 sequences, with about 15% occurring once and the leading ten covering approximately 7.9%. The sample comprised PBMCs. This receptor was taken from a human donor in good health (CMV status not recorded). Some clones in this sample may be carry-over from other donors' samples. The chain carries TRBV6-1 and TRBJ1-5; D gene ambiguous. The CDR3 loop reads CASKGPPSAQPQHF. DNA of the CDR3: TGTGCCAGCAAGGGCCCCCCCTCGGCTCAGCCCCAGCATTTT.